Given below is one TCR beta chain in context. Its matching antigen is unknown. This entry belongs to a study of shared clonotypes between healthy human individuals. General study points: On the whole, naive subsets had larger estimated richness than memory subsets had. Represented genetic and exposure-history diversity was restricted by having few donors.

Data came from immunoSEQ multiplex PCR; TCRdb stores just in-frame clones and leaves some out. The table has 2.5 million or so clones, approximately 94% seen once. J was trimmed by 3 bases and V by 2 bases; bases with no gene match: 7. In germline, CDR1 is GTSNPN, CDR2 SVGIG (reference sequence). There are 15 residues in the CDR3. Only Caucasian adults living in Nashville, Tennessee served as donors. A CD45RA-negative memory subset and a CD45RA+ naive subset were separated from the CD4+ cells. This sequence joins TRBV30 and TRBJ2-1, with 7 nucleotides matching TRBD2. The TCR sequence derives from a man between 18 and 35 years old in good health. The sequenced material came from naive CD4+ T cells sorted from blood. As to subset: CD45RA+ positively selected. This CDR3 is CAWSLGIAGYNEQFF. CDR3 bases: TGTGCCTGGAGTCTGGGGATAGCGGGCTACAATGAGCAGTTCTTC.